These T cell receptor beta chains were read from a single sample in a study of shared clonotypes between healthy human individuals. Measured with immunoSEQ multiplex PCR; TCRdb has only the in-frame clones, and not every one. In the table there are about 700,000 clones, roughly nine tenths of which are singletons. The sequenced sample consisted of naive CD8+ T cells sorted from blood. These receptors all come from a man aged 25 to 40 in good health. Both conserved end residues are part of each CDR3. D genes are given only for firm matches. Not every row has a clone size; where given, it reads once, few, many or a size class.

j_call v_call d_call clone_size cdr3_nt cdr3_aa
TRBJ2-7 TRBV5-5 TRBD2 NA TGTGCCAGCAGGCAGTCGGGAGGGGAGGGCTACGAGCAGTACTTC CASRQSGGEGYEQYF
TRBJ2-3 TRBV6-5 NA NA TGTGCCAGCAGTTACTCGGGGGCACAGACCACAGATACGCAGTATTTT CASSYSGAQTTDTQYF
TRBJ2-7 TRBV27 NA many TGTGCCAGCAGTTTGACAGGTCCCTACGAGCAGTACTTC CASSLTGPYEQYF
TRBJ2-7 TRBV5-8 TRBD2 once TGTGCCAGCAGTCAAGGACTAGCGGGAATAAACTACGAGCAGTACTTC CASSQGLAGINYEQYF
TRBJ1-2 TRBV21-1 NA NA TGTGCCAGCACCCTCCGAGTCCTCTATGGCTACACCTTC CASTLRVLYGYTF
TRBJ2-1 TRBV29-1 TRBD2 NA TGCAGCGTAGAACTGACTAGCGGGAGGGTCGATGAGCAGTTCTTC CSVELTSGRVDEQFF
TRBJ2-6 TRBV27 NA NA TGTGCCAGCACCACTGTTAAGACTGGGGCCAACGTCCTGACTTTC CASTTVKTGANVLTF
TRBJ2-5 TRBV4-1 NA NA TGCGCCAGCAGCCAACCTCTGGAGACCCAGTACTTC CASSQPLETQYF
TRBJ2-7 TRBV27 NA NA TGTGCCAGCAGCCGCGCGGGGCACTACGAGCAGTACTTC CASSRAGHYEQYF
TRBJ2-7 TRBV7-9 NA NA TGTGCCGGCAGCCCGGAGCCCTACGAGCAGTACTTC CAGSPEPYEQYF
TRBJ1-4 TRBV14 NA NA TGTGCCAGCAGCCGAGAAAAGGGACCTAATGAAAAACTGTTTTTT CASSREKGPNEKLFF
TRBJ2-1 TRBV11-2 NA NA TGTGCCAGCAGCTCCTCAGGCGATAATGAGCAGTTCTTC CASSSSGDNEQFF
TRBJ2-7 TRBV5-6 NA NA TGTGCCAGCAGCTTGGTAGGGTTTTCCTACGAGCAGTACTTC CASSLVGFSYEQYF
TRBJ2-1 TRBV15 TRBD2 NA TGTGCCACCAGCCCCAGGAGCGGGAGGGCAGACAATGAGCAGTTCTTC CATSPRSGRADNEQFF
TRBJ2-1 TRBV5-4 TRBD2 NA TGTGCCAGCATCCCGTTCGGGAGGGGCACGGATGAGCAGTTCTTC CASIPFGRGTDEQFF
TRBJ2-1 TRBV7-9 TRBD2 NA TGTGCCAGCAGCTTAATTGGTACTAGCGGGAGTTACAATGAGCAGTTCTTC CASSLIGTSGSYNEQFF
TRBJ2-2 TRBV9 NA NA TGTGCCAGCAGCGTATTCGAGGTCCCCGGGGAGCTGTTTTTT CASSVFEVPGELFF
TRBJ2-1 TRBV19 TRBD2 NA TGTGCCAGTAGTTGGCGGGAGGGCTACAATGAGCAGTTCTTC CASSWREGYNEQFF
TRBJ2-2 TRBV7-9 TRBD2 many TGTGCCAGCAGCCTTCCTAGCGGGAGAACAAACACCGGGGAGCTGTTTTTT CASSLPSGRTNTGELFF
TRBJ1-1 TRBV28 NA NA TGTGCCAGCACCCAGCCAGCTATTTACACTGAAGCTTTCTTT CASTQPAIYTEAFF
TRBJ1-1 TRBV7-9 TRBD1 NA TGTGCCAGCAGCTTAGGACAGGGTCAATTGGTGAACACTGAAGCTTTCTTT CASSLGQGQLVNTEAFF
TRBJ2-1 TRBV7-9 TRBD1 NA TGTGCCAGCAGCTTAGTTACAGGGGGCAGGAATGAGCAGTTCTTC CASSLVTGGRNEQFF
TRBJ1-2 TRBV10-3 NA once TGTGCCATCAGTGAAGGAACTGATGGCTACACCTTC CAISEGTDGYTF
TRBJ1-2 TRBV6-5 NA NA TGTGCCAGCAACTCTGGGGTAGGCTACACCTTC CASNSGVGYTF
TRBJ2-7 TRBV7-9 NA NA TGTGCCAGCAGCTTAGTCAATGGCGGGCTCTTCTCCTACGAGCAGTACTTC CASSLVNGGLFSYEQYF
TRBJ2-7 TRBV27 NA once TGTGCCAGCAGTCCGGGACTGACCTACGAGCAGTACTTC CASSPGLTYEQYF
TRBJ2-7 TRBV7-2 TRBD2 NA TGTGCCAGCAGCCTAGTAGCGGGAGGGCCTGCCGAGCAGTACTTC CASSLVAGGPAEQYF
TRBJ2-1 TRBV5-1 NA NA TGCGCCAGCAGTAAAGTCGCCGAAAAGTTCTTC CASSKVAEKFF
TRBJ2-7 TRBV19 NA NA TGTGCCAGTAGGTTCTCTCCTAGCGATGCCTACGAGCAGTACTTC CASRFSPSDAYEQYF
TRBJ2-2 TRBV27 NA NA TGTGCCAGCAGTTGGGGGACACCTGCGAACACCGGGGAGCTGTTTTTT CASSWGTPANTGELFF
TRBJ2-2 TRBV5-1 TRBD1 once TGCGCCAGCAGCTTTTTTATCGCTCAGGGGGCCGTTTCCGGGGAGCTGTTTTTT CASSFFIAQGAVSGELFF
TRBJ1-4 TRBV5-4 NA NA TGTGCCAGCAGCTTGGTGCCAGGGGAAAATGAAAAACTGTTTTTT CASSLVPGENEKLFF
TRBJ2-1 TRBV5-4 TRBD2 NA TGTGCCAGCAGCTCGACCCGGACTAGCGATGAGCAGTTCTTC CASSSTRTSDEQFF
TRBJ2-3 TRBV9 TRBD1 NA TGTGCCAGCAGCTCCAGCCGGGACAGGGTCACAGATACGCAGTATTTT CASSSSRDRVTDTQYF
TRBJ2-1 TRBV27 NA NA TGTGCCAGCAGTTTCGGTAGGGCTTTTGGTGAGCAGTTCTTC CASSFGRAFGEQFF
TRBJ2-7 TRBV6-5 NA NA TGTGCCAGCAGTTACGGAACGGGGAATTCCTACGAGCAGTACTTC CASSYGTGNSYEQYF
TRBJ1-1 TRBV2 TRBD1 NA TGTGCCAAATTCCGGGACAGAAGACCTGAAGCTTTCTTT CAKFRDRRPEAFF
TRBJ2-2 TRBV4-1 TRBD2 NA TGCGCCAGCAGCCAAGTCGCGGGAGATACCACCGGGGAGCTGTTTTTT CASSQVAGDTTGELFF
TRBJ2-1 TRBV5-1 TRBD1 NA TGCGCCAGCAGCCACCGGACAGGGATTTACAATGAGCAGTTCTTC CASSHRTGIYNEQFF
TRBJ1-2 TRBV7-8 NA once TGTGCCAGCAGCTTAGGGGTTTCTGGCGGCTACACCTTC CASSLGVSGGYTF
TRBJ2-7 TRBV19 TRBD1 NA TGTGCCAGTAGTATAGGGCAGGGGGCCTTCTACGAGCAGTACTTC CASSIGQGAFYEQYF
TRBJ2-5 TRBV6-6 TRBD1 NA TGTGCCAGCAGCTTGGGGACAGGGGCCCAAGAGACCCAGTACTTC CASSLGTGAQETQYF
TRBJ2-1 TRBV29-1 NA NA TGCAGCGCCAAATCCCTCCGGGGAGACAATGAGCAGTTCTTC CSAKSLRGDNEQFF
TRBJ2-4 TRBV4-1 NA few TGCGCCAGCAGCCAAGATTGGGGAAACATTCAGTACTTC CASSQDWGNIQYF
TRBJ2-7 TRBV19 NA NA TGTGCCAGTAGTGCAGGGGTATTAGTCTACGAGCAGTACTTC CASSAGVLVYEQYF
TRBJ2-2 TRBV7-9 NA NA TGTGCCAGCAGCTTAGACTCGGCAGGGGAGGTAACCGGGGAGCTGTTTTTT CASSLDSAGEVTGELFF
TRBJ2-1 TRBV5-4 TRBD2 NA TGTGCCAGCAGCGTTGGGACTAGCGGGAACAATGAGCAGTTCTTC CASSVGTSGNNEQFF
TRBJ2-7 TRBV7-9 TRBD2 NA TGTGCCAGCAGCCCGCGGACTAGCGGTTTCTACGAGCAGTACTTC CASSPRTSGFYEQYF
TRBJ2-7 TRBV5-5 TRBD1 NA TGTGCCAGCAGCCCCACGGACAGGGAGTATTACTTC CASSPTDREYYF
TRBJ2-1 TRBV15 NA NA TGTGCCACCAGCAGAGATGGGGAGACAAATGAGCAGTTCTTC CATSRDGETNEQFF
TRBJ1-4 TRBV15 NA NA TGTGCCACCAGCAGAGATCCAGGGGAGTGGCAGGCGGGTGAAAAACTGTTTTTT CATSRDPGEWQAGEKLFF
TRBJ2-5 TRBV19 TRBD1 NA TGTGCCAGTAGTATAGCCTCGGACAGGGGGAGGTCGGAAGAGACCCAGTACTTC CASSIASDRGRSEETQYF